These T cell receptor beta chains were read from a single sample in a study of identifying expanded T cells in peripheral blood. This table comes from immunoSEQ multiplex PCR, and its TCRdb copy is limited to in-frame clones, with some not included. The top ten clones hold around 5.6% of a sample with 95,000 or so clones, approximately 83% of them seen once. Material for sequencing was blood. These receptors came from a person aged 18 to 70 in good health. Both conserved end residues are part of each CDR3. Each record gives: clone size, V gene, D gene, J gene, CDR3 DNA, CDR3 protein. D genes are given only for firm matches. Size tells how often a clone was seen (once, few, many) or the class of an expanded clone, and some rows leave it out.

NA	TRBV4-1	NA	TRBJ2-7	TGCGCCAGCAGCCAGGAGCCAGGGGCCATGTTTACCTACGAGCAGTACTTC	CASSQEPGAMFTYEQYF
once	TRBV27	NA	TRBJ2-7	TGTGCCAGCAGTTTATTAGTCCCCTACAACGAGCAGTACTTC	CASSLLVPYNEQYF
NA	TRBV27	NA	TRBJ2-2	TGTGCCAGCATCCTAACACGGAACACCGGGGAGCTGTTTTTT	CASILTRNTGELFF
NA	TRBV7-9	TRBD1	TRBJ1-5	TGTGCCAGCAGCTCGACAGGGTTTCAGCCCCAGCATTTT	CASSSTGFQPQHF
once	TRBV29-1	NA	TRBJ1-1	TGCAGCGTTTTGACGGGGAACACTGAAGCTTTCTTT	CSVLTGNTEAFF
NA	TRBV5-5	TRBD1	TRBJ1-2	TGTGCCAGCAGCGCCCGGGACAGGGCTTTCTATGGCTACACCTTC	CASSARDRAFYGYTF
once	TRBV7-8	NA	TRBJ1-2	TGTGCCAGCAGCTTAGAGGGGAACTATGGCTACACCTTC	CASSLEGNYGYTF
NA	TRBV7-8	NA	TRBJ2-5	TGTGCCAGCAGCACCCGGGTCGGCACCCAAGAGACCCAGTACTTC	CASSTRVGTQETQYF
NA	TRBV7-2	TRBD1	TRBJ2-7	TGTGCCAGCAGCTTAAGCCACGGGACAGGGACTTACGAGCAGTACTTC	CASSLSHGTGTYEQYF
NA	TRBV27	NA	TRBJ2-6	TGTGCCAGCAGTTTTGGGGCGAGCTCTGGGGCCAACGTCCTGACTTTC	CASSFGASSGANVLTF
NA	TRBV4-3	NA	TRBJ2-3	TGCGCCAGCAGCCAAGTTGTGGGGTCTCGCACAGATACGCAGTATTTT	CASSQVVGSRTDTQYF
many	TRBV30	NA	TRBJ1-5	TGTGCCTGGGGGTTCGGGGACGGTTGGCAGCCCCAGCATTTT	CAWGFGDGWQPQHF
few	TRBV30	NA	TRBJ1-5	TGTGCCTGTAGACAGGGCAATCAGCCCCAGCATTTT	CACRQGNQPQHF
NA	TRBV11-2	NA	TRBJ1-2	TGTGCCAGCAGCTGGGACCGAAGTAATGGCTACACCTTC	CASSWDRSNGYTF
NA	TRBV5-1	NA	TRBJ1-2	TGCGCCAGCAGCTTGAACAGGGCTAACTATGGCTACACCTTC	CASSLNRANYGYTF
NA	TRBV6-1	NA	TRBJ2-7	TGTGCCAGCAGTTACAGGGCGATTCAGTACTTC	CASSYRAIQYF
NA	TRBV2	NA	TRBJ2-4	TGTGCCAGCGACCAGGGTGGCAACATTCAGTACTTC	CASDQGGNIQYF
NA	TRBV29-1	NA	TRBJ1-1	TGCAGCGTTCTAAGACAGGCGGGGACTGAAGCTTTCTTT	CSVLRQAGTEAFF
NA	TRBV5-1	TRBD1	TRBJ1-1	TGCGCCAGCAGCTTGGAGGGGGCGAACACTGAAGCTTTCTTT	CASSLEGANTEAFF
NA	TRBV19	TRBD1	TRBJ1-4	TGTGCCAGTACCAAACAGGGGGTTGCAACTAATGAAAAACTGTTTTTT	CASTKQGVATNEKLFF
NA	TRBV5-1	TRBD1	TRBJ2-7	TGCGCCAGCAGCCGGACAGGGGAAAGCTCCTACGAGCAGTACTTC	CASSRTGESSYEQYF
NA	TRBV25-1	NA	TRBJ1-6	TGTGCCAGCAGTAACCCCAGCGGACCCCTCCACTTT	CASSNPSGPLHF